This T cell receptor beta chain was recovered during a study of blood T cells in healthy people across ages. General observations from the study: Unsorted PBMC input precluded a conclusive naive versus antigen-experienced comparison.

Germline assignment: CDR1 SGHRS and CDR2 YFSETQ. The CDR3 consists of 15 residues. Trimming took 4 bases from V and 3 from J, leaving 16 bases between them. There are many counts of this clonotype. Its antigen is undetermined. With a J-beta primer mix and a sample-barcoded 5' primer, a second PCR ran roughly 6 to 11 cycles. MiXCR, applied by TCRdb to the 5' RACE reads, yields one record per CDR3 protein. This table holds approximately 580,000 distinct CDR3 sequences, under 30% found once. These data were also reused for a study on T cells of mothers and their children. In that study: Each mother gave over 8 million TCR beta CDR3 reads; each child, approximately 3 million.

The receptor was derived from a boy under 18 in good health. The sequenced sample was blood. The chain combines TRBV5-1 with TRBJ2-5; D might be TRBD1 or TRBD2, each matching 7 bases. The CDR3 DNA follows: TGCGCCAGCAGCCGAACGACAGGGAGGGAAGAGACCCAGTACTTC. It is translated as CASSRTTGREETQYF. The full variable domain, completed using reference TRBV5-1 and TRBJ2-5, is KAGVTQTPRYLIKTRGQQVTLSCSPISGHRSVSWYQQTPGQGLQFLFEYFSETQRNKGNFPGRFSGRQFSNSRSEMNVSTLELGDSALYLCASSRTTGREETQYFGPGTRLLVL.